This TCR beta chain was identified in a study of neoadjuvant anti-PD-1 for oral cavity cancer. This clone was detected only once. The antigen remains undetermined. Trimming removed 5 bases at V and 4 bases at J, with 11 bases between. CDR1 and CDR2 from the germline V gene are LNHNV and YYDKDF (reference sequence). CDR3 size: 13 residues. Some clones are missing from TCRdb's copy, which holds only in-frame ones; the method was immunoSEQ multiplex PCR. In the table there are about 15,000 clones, 64% of which are singletons. Study-wide results and caveats: Higher pretreatment blood Treg/Th17 ratios correlated with higher pretreatment blood and lower post-treatment tumor TCRbeta clonality. Non-responders to neoadjuvant nivolumab had significantly more clonal PBMC T cells than responders.

Sequences were derived from PBMCs, sampled before nivolumab (anti-PD-1) treatment. The chain joins TRBV15 to TRBJ2-5; D may be TRBD2 (6 bases). The TCR sequence derives from a person aged 35-80 years with oral cavity squamous cell carcinoma. CDR3 loop: CATSRGTRETQYF. The CDR3 DNA is TGTGCCACCAGCCGGGGGACCCGAGAGACCCAGTACTTC.